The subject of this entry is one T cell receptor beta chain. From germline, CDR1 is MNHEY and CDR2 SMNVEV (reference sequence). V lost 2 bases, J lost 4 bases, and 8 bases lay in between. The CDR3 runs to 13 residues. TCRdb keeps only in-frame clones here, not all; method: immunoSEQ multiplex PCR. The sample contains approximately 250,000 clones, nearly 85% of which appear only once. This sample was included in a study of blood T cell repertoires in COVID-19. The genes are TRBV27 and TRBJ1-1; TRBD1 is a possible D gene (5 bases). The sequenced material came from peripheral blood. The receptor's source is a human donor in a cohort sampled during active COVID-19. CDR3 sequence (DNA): TGTGCCAGCAGTTTACAGGGTTTCACTGAAGCTTTCTTT. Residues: CASSLQGFTEAFF.